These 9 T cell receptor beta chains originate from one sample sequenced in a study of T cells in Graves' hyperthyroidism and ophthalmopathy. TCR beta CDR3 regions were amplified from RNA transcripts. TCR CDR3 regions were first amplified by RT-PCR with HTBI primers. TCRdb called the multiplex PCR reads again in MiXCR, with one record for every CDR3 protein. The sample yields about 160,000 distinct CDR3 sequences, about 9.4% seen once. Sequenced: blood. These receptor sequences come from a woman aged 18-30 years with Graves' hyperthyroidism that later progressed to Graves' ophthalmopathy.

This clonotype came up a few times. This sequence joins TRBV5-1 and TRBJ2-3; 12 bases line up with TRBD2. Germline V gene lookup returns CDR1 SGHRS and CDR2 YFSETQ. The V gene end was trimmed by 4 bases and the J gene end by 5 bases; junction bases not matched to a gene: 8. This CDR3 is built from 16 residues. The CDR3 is CASSKPTSGSVDTQYF. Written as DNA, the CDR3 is TGCGCCAGCAGCAAACCGACTAGCGGGAGTGTAGATACGCAGTATTTT.

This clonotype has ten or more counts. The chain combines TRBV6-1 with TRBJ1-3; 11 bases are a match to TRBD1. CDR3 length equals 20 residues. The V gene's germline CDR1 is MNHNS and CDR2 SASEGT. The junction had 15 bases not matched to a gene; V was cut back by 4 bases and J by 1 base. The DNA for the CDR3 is TGTGCCAGCAGTGCCCCAAATCGGGGACAGGGGGAAATTTCTGGAAACACCATATATTTT. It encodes CASSAPNRGQGEISGNTIYF.

In nucleotides, the CDR3 is TGTGCCAGCAAGGAATCTTTAAACACAGATACGCAGTATTTT. Translating it yields CASKESLNTDTQYF. The J gene is TRBJ2-3, the V gene TRBV6-1; unclear D gene. Trimming shortened V by 7 bases and J by 2 bases, and 13 bases separated the two germline ends. Germline V CDR1 and CDR2: MNHNS, SASEGT. CDR3 size: 14 residues.

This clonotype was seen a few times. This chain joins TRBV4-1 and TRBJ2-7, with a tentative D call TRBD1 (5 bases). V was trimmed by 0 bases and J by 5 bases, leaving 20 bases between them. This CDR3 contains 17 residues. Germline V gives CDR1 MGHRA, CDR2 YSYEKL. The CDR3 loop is CASSQETVGRVGNEQYF. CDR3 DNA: TGCGCCAGCAGCCAAGAAACGGTCGGCAGGGTTGGCAACGAGCAGTACTTC.

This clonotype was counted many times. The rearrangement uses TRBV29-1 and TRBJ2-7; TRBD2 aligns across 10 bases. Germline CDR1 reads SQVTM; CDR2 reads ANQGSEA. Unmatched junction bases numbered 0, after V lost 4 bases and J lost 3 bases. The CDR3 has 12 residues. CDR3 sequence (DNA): TGCAGCGTTGGGACTAGCGGCTACGAGCAGTACTTC. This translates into CSVGTSGYEQYF.

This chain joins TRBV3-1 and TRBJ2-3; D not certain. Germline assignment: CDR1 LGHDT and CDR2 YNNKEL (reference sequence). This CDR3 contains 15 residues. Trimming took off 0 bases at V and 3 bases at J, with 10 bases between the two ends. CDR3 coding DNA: TGTGCCAGCAGCCAAGATCTGGTTGCGACAGATACGCAGTATTTT. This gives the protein CASSQDLVATDTQYF.

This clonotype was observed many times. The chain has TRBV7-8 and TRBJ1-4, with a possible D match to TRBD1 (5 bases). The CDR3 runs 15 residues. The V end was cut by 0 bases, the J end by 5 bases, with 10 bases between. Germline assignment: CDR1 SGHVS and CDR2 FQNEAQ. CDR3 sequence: CASSLARGTNEKLFF. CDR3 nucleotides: TGTGCCAGCAGCTTAGCTCGGGGGACGAATGAAAAACTGTTTTTT.

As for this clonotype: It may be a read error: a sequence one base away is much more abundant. The CDR3 DNA follows: TGTGCCAGCAGCTTATTACTTGGAGAGAGCACTGAAGCTTTCTTT. Amino acid sequence: CASSLLLGESTEAFF. The chain employs TRBV7-9 and TRBJ1-1; no clear D gene. With 2 bases removed from V and 4 bases from J, the gap between germline ends came to 14 bases. The length of the CDR3 is 15 residues. Germline V lookup: CDR1 SEHNR, CDR2 FQNEAQ (reference sequence).

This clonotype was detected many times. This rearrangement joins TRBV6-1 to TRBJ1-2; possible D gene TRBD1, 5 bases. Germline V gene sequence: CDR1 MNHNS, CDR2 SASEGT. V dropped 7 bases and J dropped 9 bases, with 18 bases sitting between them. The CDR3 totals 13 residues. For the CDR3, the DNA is TGTGCCAGCACTTTTGGGACGTCTGGTCGCTACACCTTC. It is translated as CASTFGTSGRYTF.